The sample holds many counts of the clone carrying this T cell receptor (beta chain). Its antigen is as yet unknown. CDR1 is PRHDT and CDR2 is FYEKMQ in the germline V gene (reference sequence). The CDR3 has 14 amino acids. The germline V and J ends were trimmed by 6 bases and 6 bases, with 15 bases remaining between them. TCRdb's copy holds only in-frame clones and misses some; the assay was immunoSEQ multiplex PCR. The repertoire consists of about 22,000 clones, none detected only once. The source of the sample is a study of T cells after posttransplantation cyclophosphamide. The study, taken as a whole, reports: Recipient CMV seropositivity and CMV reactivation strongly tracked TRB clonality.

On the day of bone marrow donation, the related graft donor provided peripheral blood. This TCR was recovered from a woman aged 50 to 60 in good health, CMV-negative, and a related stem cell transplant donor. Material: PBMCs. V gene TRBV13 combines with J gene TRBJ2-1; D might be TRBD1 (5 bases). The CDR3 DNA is TGTGCCAGCAGTCAAAGGACCAGGGTCAATGAGCAGTTCTTC. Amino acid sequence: CASSQRTRVNEQFF.